This T cell receptor beta chain was recorded in a study of siplizumab effects on memory and regulatory T cells. Notes on the study in general: The alloresponse seemed to draw substantially on naive T cells, which appeared more diverse than memory cells.

The assay was immunoSEQ multiplex PCR, and TCRdb's table has in-frame clones only and misses some. Altogether approximately 75,000 clones are present, approximately 93% being singletons, with the ten largest covering less than 5.5%. For this clone: Its antigen remains unidentified.

V lost 0 bases, J lost 9 bases, and 10 bases lay in between. The CDR3 has 13 residues. Germline V gene data show CDR1 as SGHNT and CDR2 as YYREEE (reference sequence). This receptor was identified in a human donor in good health. The source material was CD8+ T cells sorted from blood. V and J are TRBV5-4 and TRBJ1-5, with D possibly TRBD1 on 5 matching bases. The CDR3 nucleotides read TGTGCCAGCAGCTTGGGACAGATGGGGCCCCAGCATTTT. It translates to CASSLGQMGPQHF.